A single sample is the source of the 19 T cell receptor beta chains below, sequenced in a study of CD8+CD57+ T cells in acquired aplastic anemia. Profiles of TCR beta VDJ and CDR3 were generated from a genomic DNA template. TCRdb passed the reads through MiXCR, listing each CDR3 protein once. The data contain 150,000 to 200,000 distinct CDR3 sequences, roughly half of them singletons. The patients chosen for sequencing had shown expansion of CD8+CD57+ cells (detected by flow cytometry). The sequenced sample consisted of sorted CD4+, CD8+, or CD8+CD57+ T cells (not recorded which) from PBMCs. These TCRs come from a human donor with aplastic anemia.

This clonotype was seen a single time. The chain uses TRBV2 and TRBJ2-1; 14 bases are a match to TRBD2. J gave up 7 bases and V 7 bases, and 6 bases lay outside the gene matches. The CDR3 spans 15 residues. Germline V gene sequence: CDR1 SNHLY, CDR2 FYNNEI. CDR3 residues: CASTLGTSGGNEQFF. CDR3 nucleotides: TGTGCCAGCACCCTTGGGACTAGCGGGGGAAATGAGCAGTTCTTC.

The gene calls are TRBV20-1 and TRBJ2-2; a possible D gene is TRBD1 (6 bases). CDR3 length equals 13 residues. The V end lost 3 bases, the J end lost 4 bases, and 9 bases lay between the germline ends. Germline CDR1 is DFQATT and CDR2 is SNEGSKA (reference sequence). The CDR3: CSARLRGTGELFF. CDR3 sequence (DNA): TGCAGTGCTAGGCTCAGGGGCACCGGGGAGCTGTTTTTT.

The V gene is TRBV7-6, the J gene TRBJ2-5; D may be TRBD1 or TRBD2 (5 bases each). Germline lookup yields CDR1 SGHVS and CDR2 FNYEAQ. This CDR3 is built from 19 residues. V lost 0 bases, J lost 0 bases, and 20 bases lay in between. This chain's CDR3 is CASSLAEGIMPLYQETQYF. CDR3 sequence (DNA): TGTGCCAGCAGCTTAGCTGAGGGGATCATGCCGCTGTACCAAGAGACCCAGTACTTC.

V gene TRBV25-1 combines with J gene TRBJ1-1, with TRBD1 as a possible D gene (6 bases). The CDR3 contains 13 residues. The germline V gene has CDR1 MGHDK and CDR2 SYGVNS. V dropped 8 bases and J dropped 3 bases, with 13 bases sitting between them. Here the CDR3 DNA reads TGTGCCAGCGCACAGGGTTGGGACACTGAAGCTTTCTTT. Protein sequence: CASAQGWDTEAFF.

This clonotype was seen only a few times. This chain joins TRBV10-3 and TRBJ2-1; D is uncertain. The closer fit of TRBJ2-5 to the DNA end suggests the J call may be wrong. CDR3 length: 15 residues. The germline CDR1 and CDR2 sequences are ENHRY and SYGVKD. The chain's CDR3 is CAISYSDRFGETQYF. CDR3 nucleotide sequence: TGTGCCATCAGTTACTCCGATCGGTTTGGAGAGACCCAGTACTTC.

The genes are TRBV15 and TRBJ2-3, with 8 bases that match TRBD2. Germline V CDR1 and CDR2: LNHNV, YYDKDF (reference sequence). V trimming: 7 bases; J trimming: 2 bases; junction bases outside the gene matches: 8. The CDR3 sequence is 15 residues long. The CDR3 here is CATINEAGATDTQYF. DNA of the CDR3: TGTGCCACCATAAACGAAGCGGGGGCCACAGATACGCAGTATTTT.

This clonotype was seen at least ten times. The chain is built from TRBV19 and TRBJ2-5, with 8 bases aligning to TRBD1. Germline V gene sequence: CDR1 LNHDA, CDR2 SQIVND (reference sequence). The CDR3 consists of 12 residues. V lost 7 bases to trimming and J lost 5 bases; unmatched junction nucleotides: 3. This CDR3 is CASNDRGETQYF. As DNA, the CDR3 is TGTGCCAGTAACGACAGGGGCGAGACCCAGTACTTC.

The rearrangement uses TRBV4-3 and TRBJ2-2; 9 nucleotides agree with TRBD2. Germline loops: CDR1 LGHNA, CDR2 YSLEER. This CDR3 spans 17 amino acids. With V trimmed by 1 base and J by 6 bases, 9 bases remained unmatched. The DNA of the CDR3 is TGCGCCAGCAGCCAAGGGCCCGGCGGGAGGGCCGCCGGGGAGCTGTTTTTT. It yields the protein CASSQGPGGRAAGELFF.

This clonotype was seen a few times. J is TRBJ2-7 and V is TRBV24-1, with TRBD1 matching over 9 bases. Trimming at V came to 9 bases and at J to 0 bases, leaving 2 bases not matched to a gene. The CDR3 runs to 13 residues. Germline lookup yields CDR1 KGHDR and CDR2 SFDVKD. The CDR3 sequence: CATEGQGSYEQYF. The CDR3 bases are TGTGCCACCGAGGGACAGGGCTCCTACGAGCAGTACTTC.

This chain uses TRBV7-9 with TRBJ2-7, with D possibly TRBD2 on 5 matching bases. V was clipped by 0 bases and J by 7 bases, with 10 bases between them. The CDR3 is made up of 13 amino acids. Germline V CDR1 and CDR2: SEHNR, FQNEAQ (reference sequence). The CDR3 is CASSLAGPGEQYF. The CDR3 region has the DNA TGTGCCAGCAGCTTAGCAGGGCCGGGAGAGCAGTACTTC. Using reference TRBV7-9 and TRBJ2-7 for the parts outside the CDR3, the full variable domain is DTGVSQNPRHKITKRGQNVTFRCDPISEHNRLYWYRQTLGQGPEFLTYFQNEAQLEKSRLLSDRFSAERPKGSFSTLEIQRTEQGDSAMYLCASSLAGPGEQYFGPGTRLTVT.

The chain employs TRBV7-2 and TRBJ1-3; D uncertain. The CDR3 extends over 17 amino acids. V gave up 6 bases and J gave up 0 bases, with 18 bases separating them. CDR1 SGHTA and CDR2 FQGNSA come from the germline V gene. This CDR3 is CASSSDPTVTSGNTIYF. CDR3 coding DNA: TGTGCCAGCAGTTCCGACCCTACGGTGACCTCTGGAAACACCATATATTTT.

In this sample, this clonotype turned up many times. The V call is TRBV19, the J call TRBJ1-2, with D possibly being TRBD1 (5 bases). Germline CDR1 is LNHDA and CDR2 is SQIVND (reference sequence). V lost 2 bases to trimming and J lost 7 bases, with 11 bases between them. The CDR3 extends over 13 amino acids. CDR3 sequence: CASSIPPGGGYTF. Written as DNA, the CDR3 is TGTGCCAGTAGTATACCCCCCGGGGGTGGCTACACCTTC.

In this sample, this clonotype turned up many times. The rearrangement joins TRBV4-2 to TRBJ1-2; tentative D call: TRBD1 (5 bases). The V gene lost 2 bases and the J gene lost 4 bases, with 11 bases spanning the gap. The CDR3 is 14 amino acids. CDR1 is LGHNA and CDR2 is YNFKEQ in the germline V gene. Written as DNA, the CDR3 is TGTGCCAGCAGCCAACATGGGGGAAGCTATGGCTACACCTTC. This sequence encodes CASSQHGGSYGYTF.

The chain employs TRBV15 and TRBJ1-2; weak D call: TRBD1 (6 bases). Germline CDR1 reads LNHNV; CDR2 reads YYDKDF (reference sequence). Between the trimmed V and J ends, which lost 5 bases and 8 bases, there was a span of 18 bases. The CDR3 is made up of 14 amino acids. In DNA, the CDR3 is TGTGCCACCAGCCCGCTCCAGGGGATCAGCGGCTACACCTTC. This encodes CATSPLQGISGYTF. Based on the CDR3 plus reference TRBV15 and TRBJ1-2, the full variable domain is DAMVIQNPRYQVTQFGKPVTLSCSQTLNHNVMYWYQQKSSQAPKLLFHYYDKDFNNEADTPDNFQSRRPNTSFCFLDIRSPGLGDTAMYLCATSPLQGISGYTFGSGTRLTVV.

This chain uses TRBV24-1 with TRBJ2-1; 8 nucleotides align to TRBD1. The germline V gene has CDR1 KGHDR and CDR2 SFDVKD. The CDR3 covers 14 residues. V lost 5 bases to trimming and J lost 5 bases; unmatched junction nucleotides: 4. CDR3 bases: TGTGCCACCAGTGGGACAGGGAACGACAATGAGCAGTTCTTC. It encodes CATSGTGNDNEQFF.

This clonotype was seen a handful of times. The rearrangement joins TRBV24-1 to TRBJ2-5; no clear D gene. Between the trimmed V and J ends, which lost 3 bases and 4 bases, there was a span of 8 bases. The V gene's germline CDR1 is KGHDR and CDR2 SFDVKD. The CDR3 runs to 13 residues. CDR3 DNA: TGTGCCACCAGTGATCCCCTGAGAGAGACCCAGTACTTC. Its protein product is CATSDPLRETQYF.

This clonotype came up a few times. This chain joins TRBV12-3 or TRBV12-4 and TRBJ1-1, with D possibly TRBD1 on 6 matching bases. The CDR3 is 14 residues long. V was cut by 4 bases and J by 7 bases, with 16 bases left in between. CDR3 nucleotide sequence: TGTGCCAGCAGTTCCGCCGGGGGGGCTTATGAAGCTTTCTTT. Amino acid sequence: CASSSAGGAYEAFF.

The V and J genes are TRBV10-2 and TRBJ1-2, with no clear D. Germline CDR1 and CDR2: WSHSY and SAAADI. Trimming removed 8 bases from V and 4 bases from J, with 8 bases in between. The CDR3 has 11 amino acids. The CDR3 sequence is CASAESYGYTF. CDR3 in DNA: TGCGCCAGCGCGGAAAGCTATGGCTACACCTTC.

Only a few counts were recorded for this clonotype. The rearrangement links TRBV12-3 or TRBV12-4 to TRBJ1-5; the D is unclear. The CDR3 totals 16 residues. With 5 bases removed from V and 0 bases from J, the gap between germline ends came to 14 bases. CDR3 protein: CASSPPPRYSNQPQHF. The CDR3 DNA is TGTGCCAGCAGTCCCCCCCCACGTTATAGCAATCAGCCCCAGCATTTT.